A single sample gave rise to the 23 T cell receptor beta chains below, sequenced in a study of neurological immune-mediated disorders (dated by TCRdb to about 2019). Library construction relied on 5' RACE. TCRdb shows the sequencer as Illumina HiSeq 2500. TCRdb reran the public reads through fastp at Q25 and MiXCR, keeping productive beta chains. Entries are consolidated by CDR3 protein sequence, retaining the most common genes and DNA. Across this sample there are some 100,000 distinct CDR3 sequences, with 13% seen only once. 5% of the sample is taken by the ten largest. The time point label for this specimen denotes: longitudinal time-point 2. Sample: PBMCs. The receptors stem from a female donor with HTLV-1-associated myelopathy (HAM/TSP).

This clonotype has a count of ten or more. The chain has TRBV12-3 or TRBV12-4 and TRBJ2-5; D is unclear. The V and J ends lost 2 bases and 1 base respectively, with 11 bases between them. The CDR3 totals 15 residues. The DNA for the CDR3 is TGTGCCAGCAGTTTAATCTTCGTCAGCCAAGAGACCCAGTACTTC. Its protein product is CASSLIFVSQETQYF.

The rearrangement uses TRBV2 and TRBJ2-2; 7 nucleotides align to TRBD1. Germline V gene sequence: CDR1 SNHLY, CDR2 FYNNEI. CDR3 length: 14 amino acids. With V trimmed by 5 bases and J by 4 bases, 4 bases remained unmatched. CDR3 nucleotide sequence: TGTGCCAGCAGTAGGGGGCTGGCCACCGGGGAGCTGTTTTTT. Protein sequence: CASSRGLATGELFF. The whole variable domain, filled in from reference TRBV2 and TRBJ2-2, reads EPEVTQTPSHQVTQMGQEVILRCVPISNHLYFYWYRQILGQKVEFLVSFYNNEISEKSEIFDDQFSVERPDGSNFTLKIRSTKLEDSAMYFCASSRGLATGELFFGEGSRLTVL.

This clonotype occurred many times. The chain recombines TRBV20-1 with TRBJ2-1, with D unresolved. The V gene's germline CDR1 is DFQATT and CDR2 SNEGSKA (reference sequence). This CDR3 spans 14 amino acids. Trimming pared 6 bases from V and 5 bases from J, leaving 17 bases between. CDR3 residues: CSAPQPGRDNEQFF. CDR3 DNA: TGCAGTGCCCCCCAACCCGGACGAGACAATGAGCAGTTCTTC.

This clonotype was seen ten or more times. The CDR3 region is CASSSQRETETQYF. The CDR3, as DNA: TGTGCCAGCAGCTCCCAACGGGAGACAGAGACCCAGTACTTC. This rearrangement joins TRBV7-9 to TRBJ2-5; possible D gene TRBD2, 6 bases. The CDR3 runs to 14 residues. Trimming pared 4 bases from V and 4 bases from J, leaving 13 bases between. CDR1 and CDR2 from the germline V gene are SEHNR and FQNEAQ (reference sequence).

This clonotype came up many times. The V and J genes are TRBV5-1 and TRBJ2-7; D is uncertain. Germline-derived CDR1 and CDR2 are SGHRS and YFSETQ. This CDR3 has 12 residues. V was pared by 4 bases and J by 6 bases, with 11 bases between. The DNA of the CDR3 is TGCGCCAGCAGCGGCTTCGTAGTCGAGCAGTACTTC. Amino acid sequence: CASSGFVVEQYF.

The sample holds many counts of this clonotype. The rearrangement uses TRBV7-9 and TRBJ2-7, with D perhaps being TRBD1 or TRBD2 (5 bases each). The V end lost 7 bases, the J end lost 5 bases, and 15 bases lay between the germline ends. This CDR3 is 13 amino acids long. CDR1 is SEHNR, CDR2 FQNEAQ, per germline (reference sequence). For the CDR3, the DNA is TGTGCCAGCAAAGCCGGGACGACGAACGAGCAGTACTTC. Translating it yields CASKAGTTNEQYF.

The chain employs TRBV6-5 and TRBJ1-2, with 9 bases identical to TRBD1. Germline-derived CDR1 and CDR2 are MNHEY and SVGAGI. The CDR3 runs to 12 residues. The J segment lost 5 bases and the V segment lost 8 bases, leaving 3 bases of the junction unmatched. The CDR3 coding sequence is TGTGCCAGCCCGACAGGGGGATATGGCTACACCTTC. It specifies CASPTGGYGYTF.

This clonotype came up many times. The gene calls are TRBV12-3 or TRBV12-4 and TRBJ2-2; 9 nucleotides line up with TRBD1. J lost 5 bases, V lost 6 bases, and 10 bases had no gene match. The CDR3 loop spans 16 amino acids. The CDR3 reads CASSLRQGVSTGELFF. In nucleotides, the CDR3 is TGTGCCAGCAGCCTAAGACAGGGGGTTTCTACCGGGGAGCTGTTTTTT.

This clonotype occurred many times. CDR3 amino acids: CASRALTLGGYTF. The CDR3 nucleotides are TGTGCCAGCAGGGCCCTAACCTTAGGGGGCTACACCTTC. This sequence joins TRBV28 and TRBJ1-2; D not resolved. There are 13 residues in the CDR3. CDR1 is MDHEN, CDR2 SYDVKM, per germline. V was pared by 6 bases and J by 8 bases, with 16 bases between.

This clonotype was counted ten times or more. The DNA for the CDR3 is TGTGCCAGCAGTTTATTAAAGACTGCCGAAAATGAGCAGTTCTTC. Amino acids: CASSLLKTAENEQFF. The chain carries TRBV12-3 or TRBV12-4 and TRBJ2-1, with D unresolved. The V end was cut by 2 bases, the J end by 7 bases, with 15 bases between. This CDR3 is built from 15 residues.

The chain employs TRBV12-3 or TRBV12-4 and TRBJ2-2; TRBD1 is a possible D gene (6 bases). CDR3 length: 15 amino acids. Trimming removed 7 bases from V and 0 bases from J, with 12 bases in between. The CDR3 nucleotides are TGTGCCAGCAACAGGGAAAGACCGAACACCGGGGAGCTGTTTTTT. It yields the protein CASNRERPNTGELFF.

This clonotype was counted many times. The rearrangement joins TRBV29-1 to TRBJ2-2, with D unclear. The CDR3 is 13 amino acids. Trimming took off 2 bases at V and 2 bases at J, with 6 bases between the two ends. Germline V gene sequence: CDR1 SQVTM, CDR2 ANQGSEA. The CDR3 coding sequence is TGCAGCGTTGAATTGCGTAACACCGGGGAGCTGTTTTTT. Amino acid sequence: CSVELRNTGELFF.

With respect to this clonotype: A junction end diverges from the germline sequence, so it may reflect a read error. This chain connects TRBV9 to TRBJ1-5; unclear D gene. Germline V gene sequence: CDR1 SGDLS, CDR2 YYNGEE. The CDR3 totals 14 residues. CDR3 nucleotide sequence: TGCGCCAGCAGCTTGGACTCGGGCAATCAGCCCCAGCATTTT. This translates into CASSLDSGNQPQHF.

This clonotype was counted ten times or more. This chain uses TRBV5-1 with TRBJ2-3; TRBD1 or TRBD2 may be the D gene (6 bases each). Germline CDR1 is SGHRS and CDR2 is YFSETQ. Trimming took off 3 bases at V and 3 bases at J, with 17 bases between the two ends. The CDR3 is made up of 16 amino acids. Here the CDR3 reads CASSSRWGAPTDTQYF. The CDR3 DNA is TGCGCCAGCAGCTCTCGTTGGGGGGCGCCGACAGATACGCAGTATTTT.

This clonotype was counted many times. This chain uses TRBV5-1 with TRBJ2-5; D is possibly TRBD1 (7 bases). Per the germline V gene, CDR1 is SGHRS and CDR2 is YFSETQ. This CDR3 region has 15 residues. Between the trimmed V and J ends, which lost 2 bases and 2 bases, there was a span of 13 bases. The DNA for the CDR3 is TGCGCCAGCAGCTTTAATCAGGGGGGTCAAGAGACCCAGTACTTC. Protein product: CASSFNQGGQETQYF. The whole variable domain, remainder taken from reference TRBV5-1 and TRBJ2-5, is KAGVTQTPRYLIKTRGQQVTLSCSPISGHRSVSWYQQTPGQGLQFLFEYFSETQRNKGNFPGRFSGRQFSNSRSEMNVSTLELGDSALYLCASSFNQGGQETQYFGPGTRLLVL.

The chain is built from TRBV27 and TRBJ1-2; D is ambiguous. Germline values: CDR1 MNHEY, CDR2 SMNVEV (reference sequence). V gave up 3 bases and J gave up 4 bases, with 12 bases separating them. The CDR3 is 14 amino acids. The CDR3 sequence: CASSFRRRSYGYTF. CDR3 in DNA: TGTGCCAGCAGTTTCCGTCGACGGTCCTATGGCTACACCTTC.

Remarks on this clonotype: A much more abundant neighbour one base away suggests this may be a read error. The chain uses TRBV12-3 or TRBV12-4 and TRBJ1-5; 8 nucleotides agree with TRBD1. The CDR3 length is 15 residues. Written as DNA, the CDR3 is TGTGCCAGCAGTTTAGGCAGGGGGCTCGGTCAGCCCCTGCATTTT. Its translation: CASSLGRGLGQPLHF.

At least ten counts were recorded for this clonotype. The V and J genes are TRBV12-3 or TRBV12-4 and TRBJ2-4; D ambiguous. V was pared by 6 bases and J by 2 bases, with 8 bases between. The CDR3 consists of 13 residues. The CDR3 coding sequence is TGTGCCAGCAGCTCAAATCCCAAAAACATTCAGTACTTC. The encoded protein is CASSSNPKNIQYF.

The rearrangement links TRBV27 to TRBJ1-5, with 7 bases matching TRBD1. Germline V gene lookup returns CDR1 MNHEY and CDR2 SMNVEV (reference sequence). J lost 3 bases, V lost 11 bases, and 10 bases had no gene match. CDR3 length: 14 amino acids. The CDR3: CAAGRTGLNQPQHF. In DNA form, the CDR3 reads TGTGCCGCCGGCCGGACAGGCCTCAATCAGCCCCAGCATTTT.

This clonotype showed up many times. The chain uses TRBV10-3 and TRBJ1-4; a weak D match, TRBD1 (5 bases). The CDR3 length is 13 residues. V was trimmed by 4 bases and J by 6 bases, leaving 9 bases between them. Germline CDR1 and CDR2: ENHRY and SYGVKD. CDR3 amino acids: CAISAGTDEKLFF. The DNA for the CDR3 is TGTGCCATCAGTGCAGGGACGGATGAAAAACTGTTTTTT.

The chain joins TRBV29-1 to TRBJ1-2; D not certain. Trimming took off 6 bases at V and 3 bases at J, with 5 bases between the two ends. This CDR3 spans 10 amino acids. CDR1 and CDR2 from the germline V gene are SQVTM and ANQGSEA. The CDR3 nucleotides read TGCAGCGTGCAGTACTATGGCTACACCTTC. Its translation: CSVQYYGYTF. Complete variable domain (other parts from reference TRBV29-1 and TRBJ1-2): SAVISQKPSRDICQRGTSLTIQCQVDSQVTMMFWYRQQPGQSLTLIATANQGSEATYESGFVIDKFPISRPNLTFSTLTVSNMSPEDSSIYLCSVQYYGYTFGSGTRLTVV.

This clonotype was seen ten or more times. V is TRBV10-3 and J is TRBJ1-5; no clear D. The germline V gene encodes CDR1 ENHRY and CDR2 SYGVKD. The CDR3 is made up of 13 amino acids. V was trimmed by 0 bases and J by 9 bases, leaving 9 bases between them. CDR3 DNA sequence: TGTGCCATCAGTGAGTCCGAGAGGACGCCCCAGCATTTT. Translated: CAISESERTPQHF.

The sample holds many counts of this clonotype. The chain is built from TRBV20-1 and TRBJ2-3, with 7 positions matching TRBD1. CDR1 is DFQATT, CDR2 SNEGSKA, per germline (reference sequence). Trimming at V came to 5 bases and at J to 1 base, leaving 18 bases not matched to a gene. The CDR3 runs to 18 residues. CDR3 amino acids: CSASGTEDFYGRTDTQYF. The CDR3 region has the DNA TGCAGTGCTTCCGGGACAGAAGATTTCTATGGACGCACAGATACGCAGTATTTT.